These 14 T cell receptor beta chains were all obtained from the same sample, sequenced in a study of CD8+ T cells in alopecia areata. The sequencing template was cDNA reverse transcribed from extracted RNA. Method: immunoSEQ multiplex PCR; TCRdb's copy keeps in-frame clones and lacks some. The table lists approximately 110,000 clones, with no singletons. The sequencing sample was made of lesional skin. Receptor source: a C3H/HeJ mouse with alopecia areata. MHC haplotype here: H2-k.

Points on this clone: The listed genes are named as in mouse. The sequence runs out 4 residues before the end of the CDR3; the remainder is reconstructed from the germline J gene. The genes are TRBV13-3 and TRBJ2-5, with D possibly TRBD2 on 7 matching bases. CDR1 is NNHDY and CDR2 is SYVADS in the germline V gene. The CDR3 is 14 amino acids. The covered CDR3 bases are TGTGCCAGCAGTGGGGGGGCGCAGCCAGAC. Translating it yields CASSGGAQPD. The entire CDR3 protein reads CASSGGAQPDTQYF.

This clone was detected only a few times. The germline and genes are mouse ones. The CDR3 here is CASSIWQGSAETLYF. The CDR3 bases that were read are TGTGCCAGCAGTATTTGGCAGGGGAGTGCAGAA. This rearrangement joins TRBV19 to TRBJ2-3; D may be TRBD1 (6 bases). The observed sequence ends 4 residues before the CDR3 terminus, with the missing tail filled in from the germline J gene. The CDR3 contains 15 residues. The germline V gene encodes CDR1 FNHDT and CDR2 SITEND (reference sequence). Trimming removed 2 bases from V and 0 bases from J, with 10 bases in between.

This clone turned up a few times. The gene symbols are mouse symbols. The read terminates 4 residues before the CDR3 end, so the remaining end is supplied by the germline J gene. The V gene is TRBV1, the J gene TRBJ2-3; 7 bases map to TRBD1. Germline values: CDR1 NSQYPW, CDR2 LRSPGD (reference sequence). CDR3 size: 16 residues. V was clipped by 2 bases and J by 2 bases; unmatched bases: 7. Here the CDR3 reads CTCSANRGADAETLYF. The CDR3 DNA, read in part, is TGCACCTGCAGTGCAAACAGGGGTGCGGATGCAGAA. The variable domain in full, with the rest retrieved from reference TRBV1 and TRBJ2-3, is VTLLEQNPRWRLVPRGQAVNLRCILKNSQYPWMSWYQQDLQKQLQWLFTLRSPGDKEVKSLPGADYLATRVTDTELRLQVANMSQGRTLYCTCSANRGADAETLYFGSGTRLTVL.

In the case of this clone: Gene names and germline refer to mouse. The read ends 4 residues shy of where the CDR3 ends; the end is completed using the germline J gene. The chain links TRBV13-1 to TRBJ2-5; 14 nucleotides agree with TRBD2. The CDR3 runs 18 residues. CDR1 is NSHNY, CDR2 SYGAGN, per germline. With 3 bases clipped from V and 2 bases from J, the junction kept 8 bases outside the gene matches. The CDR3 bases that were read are TGTGCCAGCAGTGGTGGGACTGGGGGGGCGCGGGTCCAAGAC. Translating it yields CASSGGTGGARVQD. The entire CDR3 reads CASSGGTGGARVQDTQYF.

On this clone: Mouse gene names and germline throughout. The CDR3 reads CTCSAKTNSNERLFF. CDR3 DNA, as far as it was read: TGCACCTGCAGTGCCAAGACAAATTCCAACGAA. This chain links TRBV1 with TRBJ1-4; no definite D call. The missing CDR3 end, 4 residues past where the read stops, is filled in from the germline J gene. The CDR3 contains 15 residues. V was trimmed by 3 bases and J by 1 base, leaving 9 bases between them. Germline CDR1 is NSQYPW and CDR2 is LRSPGD (reference sequence).

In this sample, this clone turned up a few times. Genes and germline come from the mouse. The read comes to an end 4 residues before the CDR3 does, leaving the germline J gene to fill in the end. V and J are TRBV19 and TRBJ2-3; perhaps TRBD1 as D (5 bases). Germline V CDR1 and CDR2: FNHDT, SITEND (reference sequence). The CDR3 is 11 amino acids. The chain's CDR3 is CASSQGETLYF. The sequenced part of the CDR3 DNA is TGTGCCAGCAGCCAGGGAGAA.

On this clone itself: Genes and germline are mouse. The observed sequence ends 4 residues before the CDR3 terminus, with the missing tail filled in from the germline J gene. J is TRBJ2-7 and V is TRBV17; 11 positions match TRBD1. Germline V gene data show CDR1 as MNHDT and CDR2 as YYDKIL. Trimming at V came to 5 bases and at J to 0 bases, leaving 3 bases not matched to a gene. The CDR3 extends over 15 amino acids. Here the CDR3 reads CASSPGQGGSYEQYF. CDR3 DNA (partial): TGTGCTAGCAGTCCGGGACAGGGGGGCTCCTAT. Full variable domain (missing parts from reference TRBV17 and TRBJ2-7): DTTVKQNPRYKLARVGKPVNLICSQTMNHDTMYWYQKKPNQAPKLLLFYYDKILNREADTFEKFQSSRPNNSFCSLYIGSAGLEYSAMYLCASSPGQGGSYEQYFGPGTRLTVL.

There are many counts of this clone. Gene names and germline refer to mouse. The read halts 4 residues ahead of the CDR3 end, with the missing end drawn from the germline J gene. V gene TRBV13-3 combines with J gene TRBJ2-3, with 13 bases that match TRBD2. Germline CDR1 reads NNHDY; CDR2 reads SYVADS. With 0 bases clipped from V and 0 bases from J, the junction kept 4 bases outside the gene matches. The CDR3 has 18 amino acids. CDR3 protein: CASSDGTGGARSAETLYF. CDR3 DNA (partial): TGTGCCAGCAGTGATGGGACTGGGGGGGCGCGTAGTGCAGAA.

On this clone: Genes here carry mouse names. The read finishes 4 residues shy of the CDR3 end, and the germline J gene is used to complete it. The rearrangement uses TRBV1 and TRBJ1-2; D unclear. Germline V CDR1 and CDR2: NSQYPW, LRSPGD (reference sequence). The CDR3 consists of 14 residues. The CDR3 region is CTCSAVGPGSDYTF. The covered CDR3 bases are TGCACCTGCAGTGCAGTGGGTCCCGGGTCC.

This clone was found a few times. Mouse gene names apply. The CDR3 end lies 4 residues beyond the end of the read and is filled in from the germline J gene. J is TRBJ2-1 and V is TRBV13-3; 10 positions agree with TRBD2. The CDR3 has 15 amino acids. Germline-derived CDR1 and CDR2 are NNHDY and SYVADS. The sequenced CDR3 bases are TGTGCCAGCAGTGAGGCTGGGGGGGCCGGGGCT. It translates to CASSEAGGAGA. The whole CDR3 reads CASSEAGGAGAEQFF.

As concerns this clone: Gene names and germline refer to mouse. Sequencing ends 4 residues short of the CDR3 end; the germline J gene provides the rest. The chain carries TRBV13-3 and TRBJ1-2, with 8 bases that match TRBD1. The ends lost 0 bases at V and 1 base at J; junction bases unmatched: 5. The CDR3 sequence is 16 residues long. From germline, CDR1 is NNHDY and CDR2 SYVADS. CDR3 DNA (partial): TGTGCCAGCAGTGATGGCACAGGGGGGGAAAACTCC. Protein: CASSDGTGGENS. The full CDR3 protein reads CASSDGTGGENSDYTF.

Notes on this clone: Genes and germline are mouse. CDR3 bases read: TGCACCTGCAGTGCTCGACAGGGGGCCGATGCT. Translating gives CTCSARQGADA. The whole CDR3 region reads CTCSARQGADAEQFF. The chain employs TRBV1 and TRBJ2-1, with 10 bases matching TRBD1. With the read ending 4 residues before the CDR3 end, the germline J gene is used to fill in that end. The CDR3 loop spans 15 amino acids. J gave up 5 bases and V 3 bases, and 4 bases lay outside the gene matches. The V gene's germline CDR1 is NSQYPW and CDR2 LRSPGD (reference sequence). Full variable domain (remainder filled in from reference TRBV1 and TRBJ2-1): VTLLEQNPRWRLVPRGQAVNLRCILKNSQYPWMSWYQQDLQKQLQWLFTLRSPGDKEVKSLPGADYLATRVTDTELRLQVANMSQGRTLYCTCSARQGADAEQFFGPGTRLTVL.

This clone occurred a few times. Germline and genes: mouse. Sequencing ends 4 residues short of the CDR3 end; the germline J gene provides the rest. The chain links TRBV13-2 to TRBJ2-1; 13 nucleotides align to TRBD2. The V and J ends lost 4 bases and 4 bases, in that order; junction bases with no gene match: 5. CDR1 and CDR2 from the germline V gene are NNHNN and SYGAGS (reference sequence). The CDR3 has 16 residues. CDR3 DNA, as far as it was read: TGTGCCAGCGGTTCCCGGACTGGGGGGGCTTATGCT. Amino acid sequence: CASGSRTGGAYA. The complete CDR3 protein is CASGSRTGGAYAEQFF.

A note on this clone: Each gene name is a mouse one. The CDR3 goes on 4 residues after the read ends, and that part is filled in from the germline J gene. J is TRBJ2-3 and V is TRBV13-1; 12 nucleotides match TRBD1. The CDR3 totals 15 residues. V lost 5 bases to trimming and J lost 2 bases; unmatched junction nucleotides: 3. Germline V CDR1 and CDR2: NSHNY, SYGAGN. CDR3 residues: CASRGTGGDAETLYF. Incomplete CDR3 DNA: TGTGCCAGCAGGGGGACAGGGGGCGATGCAGAA.